The entry below describes one TCR beta chain. Its specificity is not known. TCRdb re-called the 5' RACE reads with MiXCR, one entry per CDR3 protein. Of 750,000 to 850,000 distinct CDR3 sequences in the sample, 12% were seen once. This sample was included in a study of CD8 T cells in ankylosing spondylitis. Study-wide results and caveats: Blood of patients with ankylosing spondylitis appeared to be characterized by a TCR beta motif of eight or nine highly homologous variants.

This CDR3 has 10 residues. The germline V gene encodes CDR1 MNHEY and CDR2 SVGEGT. V lost 11 bases and J 5 bases, leaving 9 bases between the germline ends. The sequence came from a male donor with ankylosing spondylitis. The chain recombines TRBV6-2 or TRBV6-3 with TRBJ1-1; D remains ambiguous. The sequencing input was blood, either unsorted or a sorted T cell fraction (not recorded which). The CDR3 loop is CAVGWTEAFF. CDR3 in DNA: TGTGCCGTAGGTTGGACTGAAGCTTTCTTT.